The next 26 T cell receptor beta chains were all read from a single sample in a study of vaccination and CD4 T cells after COVID-19 (dated by TCRdb to the early 2020s). The library was generated by PCR. TCRdb lists the instrument as Illumina iSeq 100. At the Johns Hopkins FTIC core, DNA from the cultured CD4+ T cells underwent TCR sequencing with the Oncomine TCR Beta short-read assay. Through fastp at Q25 and MiXCR, TCRdb rebuilt clones from the public reads, retaining in-frame beta chains. Each CDR3 protein gets just one entry, which takes the most common genes and DNA from the rows behind it. The table for this sample lists tens of thousands of distinct CDR3 sequences; roughly 33% of them were counted only once. The ten most abundant clones make up 9.5% to 15% of the sample. These receptors lack a known antigen. The sample's treatment or condition label, in plain terms: roughly 10-day PBMC culture with coronavirus spike peptide pools or control peptides (ViraFEST assay).

Specimen: cultured CD4+ T cells from blood. Every receptor here comes from a human donor with COVID-19.

The V gene is TRBV2, the J gene TRBJ2-1; TRBD1 matches at 8 bases. After removal of 7 bases from V and 7 bases from J, the junction contained 12 bases not matched to a gene. Germline-derived CDR1 and CDR2 are SNHLY and FYNNEI. The CDR3 totals 15 residues. CDR3 nucleotides: TGTGCCAGCAAGACGGACAGGGTAAGCATGAATGAGCAGTTCTTC. This translates into CASKTDRVSMNEQFF.

This clonotype has more than one count but fewer than ten. This chain connects TRBV15 to TRBJ2-5; possibly TRBD2 for D (6 bases). The ends were cut back, 0 bases at V and 5 bases at J, with 13 bases in the middle. CDR3 size: 15 residues. Germline assignment: CDR1 LNHNV and CDR2 YYDKDF (reference sequence). This CDR3 is CATSRERDLYETQYF. The CDR3 nucleotides are TGTGCCACCAGCAGAGAGCGGGATCTGTATGAGACCCAGTACTTC.

This chain joins TRBV5-1 and TRBJ2-7; 8 bases agree with TRBD1. CDR1 and CDR2 (germline): SGHRS, YFSETQ. The J segment lost 2 bases and the V segment lost 0 bases, leaving 4 bases of the junction unmatched. The CDR3 has 15 residues. CDR3 region: CASSLGGTGPYEQYF. CDR3 DNA sequence: TGCGCCAGCAGCTTGGGGGGGACAGGACCCTACGAGCAGTACTTC.

The chain links TRBV7-8 to TRBJ1-1, with D maybe TRBD1 (5 bases). The V and J ends lost 5 bases and 4 bases respectively, with 14 bases between them. This CDR3 has 14 residues. Germline CDR1 reads SGHVS; CDR2 reads FQNEAQ. The CDR3: CASSLWGGGTEAFF. The CDR3 nucleotides read TGTGCCAGCAGCCTCTGGGGGGGGGGCACTGAAGCTTTCTTT.

The table lists this clonotype with a few counts. The J gene is TRBJ2-7, the V gene TRBV28, with D possibly TRBD2 on 6 matching bases. CDR3 size: 15 residues. The V gene's germline CDR1 is MDHEN and CDR2 SYDVKM. Trimming removed 4 bases at V and 3 bases at J, with 16 bases between. The CDR3 loop is CASSSPGLGDYEQYF. CDR3 nucleotides: TGTGCCAGCAGTTCCCCGGGACTTGGAGACTACGAGCAGTACTTC.

V usage is TRBV5-1 and J usage is TRBJ1-4; D is unresolved. V gave up 4 bases and J gave up 4 bases, with 11 bases separating them. The CDR3 runs to 14 residues. Germline lookup yields CDR1 SGHRS and CDR2 YFSETQ. CDR3 DNA sequence: TGCGCCAGCAGCCGAAGGACGCGTAATGAAAAACTGTTTTTT. Amino acid sequence: CASSRRTRNEKLFF.

V usage is TRBV19 and J usage is TRBJ2-7; possibly TRBD1 for D (6 bases). Trimming shortened V by 6 bases and J by 6 bases, and 18 bases separated the two germline ends. The germline gives CDR1 LNHDA, CDR2 SQIVND (reference sequence). The CDR3 length is 14 residues. CDR3: CASSRGGTDGEQYF. Written as DNA, the CDR3 is TGTGCCAGTAGCAGGGGCGGAACGGACGGCGAGCAGTACTTC.

V is TRBV24-1 and J is TRBJ2-3; tentatively, D is TRBD2 (7 bases). The germline V and J ends were trimmed by 6 bases and 2 bases, with 20 bases remaining between them. The CDR3 covers 17 residues. Germline CDR1 is KGHDR and CDR2 is SFDVKD. CDR3 residues: CATSPGGRVLHTDTQYF. The CDR3 bases are TGTGCCACCAGTCCGGGGGGCAGGGTTCTTCACACAGATACGCAGTATTTT.

V is TRBV6-5 and J is TRBJ1-6; D uncertain. Germline V gene sequence: CDR1 MNHEY, CDR2 SVGAGI. V lost 4 bases, J lost 9 bases, and 7 bases lay in between. CDR3 size: 12 residues. CDR3 in DNA: TGTGCCAGCAGTTCCAACGGTTCACCCCTCCACTTT. Translating it yields CASSSNGSPLHF.

This clonotype was seen a handful of times. The rearrangement links TRBV18 to TRBJ1-2; 8 bases align to TRBD1. Germline CDR1 reads KGHSH; CDR2 reads LQKENI. Trimming at V came to 3 bases and at J to 8 bases, leaving 2 bases not matched to a gene. This CDR3 is 12 amino acids long. The CDR3 DNA reads TGTGCCAGCTCACCTGGACAGGGCGGCTACACCTTC. It codes for CASSPGQGGYTF.

This clonotype has more than one count but fewer than ten. This sequence joins TRBV20-1 and TRBJ1-1; TRBD1 might be the D (5 bases). Germline loops: CDR1 DFQATT, CDR2 SNEGSKA (reference sequence). CDR3 length: 15 amino acids. Trimming took off 1 base at V and 1 base at J, with 13 bases between the two ends. In nucleotides, the CDR3 is TGCAGTGCTAGAGTGGGGGATTTTCGGAACACTGAAGCTTTCTTT. Its translation is CSARVGDFRNTEAFF.

The rearrangement joins TRBV6-1 to TRBJ2-3, with D hard to call. This CDR3 spans 12 amino acids. Germline CDR1 is MNHNS and CDR2 is SASEGT. Deletions cut 4 bases from V and 5 bases from J, with 7 bases between. CDR3 protein: CASSGPLDTQYF. DNA for the CDR3: TGTGCCAGCAGTGGTCCACTAGATACGCAGTATTTT.

The chain couples TRBV6-2 or TRBV6-3 to TRBJ1-2, with 9 bases fitting TRBD1. The J segment lost 4 bases and the V segment lost 6 bases, leaving 6 bases of the junction unmatched. The CDR3 is made up of 14 amino acids. Germline-derived CDR1 and CDR2 are MNHEY and SVGEGT. The CDR3 DNA is TGTGCCAGCAGAGCGGGACAGGGTGCCTATGGCTACACCTTC. This codes for CASRAGQGAYGYTF.

The chain couples TRBV6-2 or TRBV6-3 to TRBJ1-1, with D uncertain. The germline CDR1 and CDR2 sequences are MNHEY and SVGEGT. Trimming shortened V by 7 bases and J by 1 base, and 10 bases separated the two germline ends. This CDR3 is 13 amino acids long. CDR3 in amino acids: CASTRVENTEAFF. The CDR3 nucleotides read TGTGCCAGCACCCGGGTCGAGAACACTGAAGCTTTCTTT.

This chain links TRBV28 with TRBJ2-1, with TRBD1 as a possible D gene (6 bases). The CDR3 contains 11 residues. In germline, CDR1 is MDHEN, CDR2 SYDVKM. V was pared by 11 bases and J by 6 bases, with 11 bases between. The CDR3 region is CAAGQSNEQFF. The CDR3 coding sequence is TGTGCCGCCGGACAGAGCAATGAGCAGTTCTTC. The entire variable domain, with the rest obtained from reference TRBV28 and TRBJ2-1, is as follows: DVKVTQSSRYLVKRTGEKVFLECVQDMDHENMFWYRQDPGLGLRLIYFSYDVKMKEKGDIPEGYSVSREKKERFSLILESASTNQTSMYLCAAGQSNEQFFGPGTRLTVL.

This clonotype was counted only a few times. CDR3 bases: TGTGCCAGCAGTCGGGACCGAAGTTACGAGCAGTACTTC. It encodes CASSRDRSYEQYF. The rearrangement joins TRBV27 to TRBJ2-7; perhaps D is TRBD1 or TRBD2 (5 bases each). Germline V gives CDR1 MNHEY, CDR2 SMNVEV (reference sequence). CDR3 length: 13 residues. V was trimmed by 5 bases and J by 4 bases, leaving 12 bases between them.

V and J are TRBV10-2 and TRBJ1-6, with D unresolved. Germline V gene data show CDR1 as WSHSY and CDR2 as SAAADI. Trimming took 10 bases from V and 1 from J, leaving 8 bases between them. This CDR3 has 13 amino acids. The CDR3, as DNA: TGCGCCACCGGTGTTTCCTATAATTCACCCCTCCACTTT. This encodes CATGVSYNSPLHF.

This clonotype was detected only a few times. The genes are TRBV20-1 and TRBJ2-7, with 8 bases aligning to TRBD2. The CDR3 contains 12 residues. The V gene end was trimmed by 4 bases and the J gene end by 9 bases; junction bases not matched to a gene: 8. The V gene's germline CDR1 is DFQATT and CDR2 SNEGSKA (reference sequence). The CDR3: CSAKVGLVGQYF. The DNA for the CDR3 is TGCAGTGCTAAGGTGGGACTAGTCGGGCAGTACTTC.

This clonotype is a singleton in its sample. The V gene is TRBV12-3 or TRBV12-4, the J gene TRBJ2-7; 12 bases agree with TRBD1. This CDR3 is 15 amino acids long. Trimming took 6 bases from V and 3 from J; bases not matched to a gene: 6. CDR3 region: CASRGDRGQFYEQYF. The CDR3 DNA sequence: TGTGCCAGCAGAGGGGACAGGGGGCAGTTCTACGAGCAGTACTTC.

The V and J genes are TRBV20-1 and TRBJ2-7; TRBD1 aligns across 8 bases. Germline CDR1 DFQATT, CDR2 SNEGSKA (reference sequence). This CDR3 contains 15 residues. With 5 bases clipped from V and 0 bases from J, the junction kept 9 bases outside the gene matches. In DNA form, the CDR3 reads TGCAGTGCTTCACGCCGGGACAGGCCCTCCTACGAGCAGTACTTC. Translating gives CSASRRDRPSYEQYF.

This chain connects TRBV7-2 to TRBJ1-1; 8 positions agree with TRBD1. The CDR3 sequence is 15 residues long. V was pared by 3 bases and J by 4 bases, with 7 bases of the junction left unmatched. From germline, CDR1 is SGHTA and CDR2 FQGNSA. The CDR3 coding sequence is TGTGCCAGCAGCTTCCAGGGGACAGGCCGCACTGAAGCTTTCTTT. As protein: CASSFQGTGRTEAFF. The full variable domain, rest sourced from reference TRBV7-2 and TRBJ1-1, is GAGVSQSPSNKVTEKGKDVELRCDPISGHTALYWYRQSLGQGLEFLIYFQGNSAPDKSGLPSDRFSAERTGGSVSTLTIQRTQQEDSAVYLCASSFQGTGRTEAFFGQGTRLTVV.

This sequence joins TRBV6-1 and TRBJ1-1; no firm D call. This CDR3 is built from 14 residues. Trimming stripped 4 bases from V and 1 base from J, with 10 bases between. The germline V gene encodes CDR1 MNHNS and CDR2 SASEGT. CDR3 sequence reads: CASSGAHKNTEAFF. The CDR3 nucleotides read TGTGCCAGCAGTGGGGCACACAAGAACACTGAAGCTTTCTTT.

The genes are TRBV5-8 and TRBJ2-7, with D unclear. Germline loops: CDR1 SGHTS, CDR2 YDEGEE. Trimming pared 4 bases from V and 0 bases from J, leaving 20 bases between. The CDR3 has 17 residues. The DNA of the CDR3 is TGTGCCAGCAGCCTAGGTTCCCTGCGGCAACCCTCCTACGAGCAGTACTTC. It translates to CASSLGSLRQPSYEQYF.

The chain is built from TRBV28 and TRBJ1-5; 9 positions agree with TRBD1. The CDR3 is made up of 18 amino acids. J was trimmed by 1 base and V by 6 bases; bases with no gene match: 13. Germline V lookup: CDR1 MDHEN, CDR2 SYDVKM. Here the CDR3 reads CASSTTGTGRLSNQPQHF. The CDR3 nucleotides are TGTGCCAGCAGCACGACCGGGACAGGGAGGTTGAGCAATCAGCCCCAGCATTTT.

This clonotype was seen a handful of times. The chain carries TRBV12-3 or TRBV12-4 and TRBJ1-5, with D possibly TRBD1 on 5 matching bases. The CDR3 length is 15 residues. Trimming pared 3 bases from V and 6 bases from J, leaving 15 bases between. The CDR3 protein is CASSFSTGLVQPQHF. In DNA form, the CDR3 reads TGTGCCAGCAGTTTCTCCACAGGTTTGGTTCAGCCCCAGCATTTT.

The rearrangement joins TRBV25-1 to TRBJ2-7, with D perhaps being TRBD1 or TRBD2 (5 bases each). The CDR3 spans 14 residues. Germline V lookup: CDR1 MGHDK, CDR2 SYGVNS. The V end lost 7 bases, the J end lost 0 bases, and 13 bases lay between the germline ends. The CDR3 loop reads CASNRGDSSYEQYF. The CDR3 DNA reads TGTGCCAGCAATAGAGGGGATAGCTCCTACGAGCAGTACTTC.